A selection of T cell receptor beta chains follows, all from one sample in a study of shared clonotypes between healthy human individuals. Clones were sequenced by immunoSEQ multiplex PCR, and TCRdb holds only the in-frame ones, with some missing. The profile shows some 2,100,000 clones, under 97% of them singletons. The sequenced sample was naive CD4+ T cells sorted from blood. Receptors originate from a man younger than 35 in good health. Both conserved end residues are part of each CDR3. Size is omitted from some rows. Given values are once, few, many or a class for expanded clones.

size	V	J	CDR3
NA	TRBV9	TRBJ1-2	CASSLEGEQISGYTF
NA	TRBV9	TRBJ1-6	CASMVLDGGDSPLHF
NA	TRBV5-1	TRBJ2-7	CASSPGQWGEQYF
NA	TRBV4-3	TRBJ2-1	CASSQGASSSYNEQFF
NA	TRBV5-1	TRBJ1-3	CASSHTRGSGNTIYF
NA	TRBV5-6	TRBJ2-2	CASSFTTGRTGELFF
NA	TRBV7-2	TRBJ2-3	CASSLVFGNTDTQYF
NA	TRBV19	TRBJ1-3	CATSSRGQPGNTIYF
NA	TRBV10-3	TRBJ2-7	CAIRPSGNYEQYF
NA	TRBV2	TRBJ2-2	CASQRGAQGGELFF
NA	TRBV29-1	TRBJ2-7	CSVAPDRAGEQYF
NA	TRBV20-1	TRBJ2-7	CSASKGDEQYF
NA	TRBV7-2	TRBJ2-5	CASSPRRDQETQYF
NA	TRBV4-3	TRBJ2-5	CASSQEYRGRETQYF
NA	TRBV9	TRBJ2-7	CASSPRGHYEQYF
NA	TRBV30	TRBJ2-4	CACAGGTVLAKNIQYF
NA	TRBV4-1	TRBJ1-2	CASSQGDSDINYGYTF
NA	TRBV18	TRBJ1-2	CASSPATGAGYTF
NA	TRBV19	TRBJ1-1	CASSIGQGVGTEAFF
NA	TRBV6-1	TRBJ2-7	CASSAYEQYF
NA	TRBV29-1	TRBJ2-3	CSVEGRTTDTQYF
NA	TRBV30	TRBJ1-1	CAWTKKRDSTEAFF
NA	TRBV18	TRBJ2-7	CASSTSHEQYF
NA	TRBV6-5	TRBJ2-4	CASSPTSSWPNIQYF
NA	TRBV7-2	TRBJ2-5	CASSPGLAGCKYF
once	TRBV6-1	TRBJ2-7	CAISLDRGLDEQYF
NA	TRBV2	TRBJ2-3	CASWAAQGRTQYF
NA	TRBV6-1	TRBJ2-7	CASSGVTGGSAYEQYF
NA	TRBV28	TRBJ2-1	CASTSRGGAWEQFF
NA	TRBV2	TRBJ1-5	CASSELLWVQGNQPQHF
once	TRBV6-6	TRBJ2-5	CASSPGERETQYF
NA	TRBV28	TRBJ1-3	CASSSVGVGNTIYF
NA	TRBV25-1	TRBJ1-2	CASSQGLYGYTF
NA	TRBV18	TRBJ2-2	CASSRGTGNTGELFF
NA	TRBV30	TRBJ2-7	CAWSVLREQYF
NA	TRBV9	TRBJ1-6	CASSVGTGNSPLHF
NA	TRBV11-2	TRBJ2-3	CASSLRQATDTQYF
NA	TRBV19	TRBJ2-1	CARLGTTTWDEQFF
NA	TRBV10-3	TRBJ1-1	CATSGAGFEAFF
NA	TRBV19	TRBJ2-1	CASSIYGLGSYNEQFF
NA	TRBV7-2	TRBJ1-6	CASSLDRPPLHF
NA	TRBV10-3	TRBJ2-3	CAITGTGPHQYF
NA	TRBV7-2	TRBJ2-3	CASKPGLAADTQYF
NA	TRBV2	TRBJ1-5	CASSDSGSNQPQHF
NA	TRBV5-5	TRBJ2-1	CATDRGDYNEQFF
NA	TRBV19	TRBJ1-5	CASSTDSPGQPQHF
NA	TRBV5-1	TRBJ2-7	CASSFGGVRYEQYF
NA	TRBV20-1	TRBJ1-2	CSPTSNYGYTF
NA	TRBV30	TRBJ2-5	CAWSIQGAGETQYF
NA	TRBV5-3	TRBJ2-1	CARSLFNEQFF
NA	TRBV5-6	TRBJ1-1	CASSLPANTEAFF
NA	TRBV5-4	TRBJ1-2	CASSLEGSNYGYTF
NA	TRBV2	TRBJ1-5	CASSEATGQGAQPQHF
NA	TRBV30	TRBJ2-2	CAWGTANTGELFF